The entry below describes one TCR beta chain. The sample comes from a study of blood T cell repertoires in COVID-19. Across the whole study: The cDNA or gDNA used as material had been derived from T cells, B-cell-depleted T cells, or PBMCs.

CDR1 and CDR2 (germline): SNHLY, FYNNEI. This CDR3 has 14 amino acids. With 4 bases removed from V and 4 bases from J, the gap between germline ends came to 13 bases. The data were produced by immunoSEQ multiplex PCR, yet TCRdb's version contains in-frame clones alone and is incomplete. The table includes under 450,000 clones, 88% detected once. Material: peripheral blood. The TCR originated in a woman aged 45-59 years with COVID-19, enrolled during active disease. The V gene is TRBV2, the J gene TRBJ1-2; D is uncertain. The CDR3 DNA is TGTGCCAGCAGTGCAGGCGGGGTCAGCTATGGCTACACCTTC. It translates to CASSAGGVSYGYTF.